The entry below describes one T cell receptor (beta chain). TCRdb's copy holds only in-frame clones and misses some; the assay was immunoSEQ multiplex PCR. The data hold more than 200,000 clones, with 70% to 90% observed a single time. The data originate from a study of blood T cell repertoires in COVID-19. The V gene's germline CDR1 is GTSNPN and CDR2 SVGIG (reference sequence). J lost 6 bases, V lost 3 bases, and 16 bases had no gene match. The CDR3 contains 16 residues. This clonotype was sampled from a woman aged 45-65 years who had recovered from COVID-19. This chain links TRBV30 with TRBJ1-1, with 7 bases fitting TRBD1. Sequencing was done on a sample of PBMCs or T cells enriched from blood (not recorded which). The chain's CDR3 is CAWSAFPGDRVSEAFF. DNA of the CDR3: TGTGCCTGGAGCGCCTTCCCCGGTGACAGGGTCTCTGAAGCTTTCTTT.